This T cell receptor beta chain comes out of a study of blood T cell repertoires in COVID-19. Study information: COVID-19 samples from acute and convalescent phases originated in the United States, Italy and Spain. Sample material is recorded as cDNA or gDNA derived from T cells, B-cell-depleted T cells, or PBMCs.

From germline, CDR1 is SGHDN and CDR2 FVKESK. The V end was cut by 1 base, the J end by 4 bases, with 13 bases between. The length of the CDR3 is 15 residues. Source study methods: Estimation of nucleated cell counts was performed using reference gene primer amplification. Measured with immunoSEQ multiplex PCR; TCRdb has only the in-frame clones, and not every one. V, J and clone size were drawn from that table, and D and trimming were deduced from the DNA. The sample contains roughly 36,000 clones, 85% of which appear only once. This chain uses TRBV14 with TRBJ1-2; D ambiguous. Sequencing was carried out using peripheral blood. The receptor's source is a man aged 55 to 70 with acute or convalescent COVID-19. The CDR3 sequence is CASSQVAVPSYGYTF. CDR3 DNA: TGTGCCAGCAGCCAAGTCGCGGTCCCCTCCTATGGCTACACCTTC.